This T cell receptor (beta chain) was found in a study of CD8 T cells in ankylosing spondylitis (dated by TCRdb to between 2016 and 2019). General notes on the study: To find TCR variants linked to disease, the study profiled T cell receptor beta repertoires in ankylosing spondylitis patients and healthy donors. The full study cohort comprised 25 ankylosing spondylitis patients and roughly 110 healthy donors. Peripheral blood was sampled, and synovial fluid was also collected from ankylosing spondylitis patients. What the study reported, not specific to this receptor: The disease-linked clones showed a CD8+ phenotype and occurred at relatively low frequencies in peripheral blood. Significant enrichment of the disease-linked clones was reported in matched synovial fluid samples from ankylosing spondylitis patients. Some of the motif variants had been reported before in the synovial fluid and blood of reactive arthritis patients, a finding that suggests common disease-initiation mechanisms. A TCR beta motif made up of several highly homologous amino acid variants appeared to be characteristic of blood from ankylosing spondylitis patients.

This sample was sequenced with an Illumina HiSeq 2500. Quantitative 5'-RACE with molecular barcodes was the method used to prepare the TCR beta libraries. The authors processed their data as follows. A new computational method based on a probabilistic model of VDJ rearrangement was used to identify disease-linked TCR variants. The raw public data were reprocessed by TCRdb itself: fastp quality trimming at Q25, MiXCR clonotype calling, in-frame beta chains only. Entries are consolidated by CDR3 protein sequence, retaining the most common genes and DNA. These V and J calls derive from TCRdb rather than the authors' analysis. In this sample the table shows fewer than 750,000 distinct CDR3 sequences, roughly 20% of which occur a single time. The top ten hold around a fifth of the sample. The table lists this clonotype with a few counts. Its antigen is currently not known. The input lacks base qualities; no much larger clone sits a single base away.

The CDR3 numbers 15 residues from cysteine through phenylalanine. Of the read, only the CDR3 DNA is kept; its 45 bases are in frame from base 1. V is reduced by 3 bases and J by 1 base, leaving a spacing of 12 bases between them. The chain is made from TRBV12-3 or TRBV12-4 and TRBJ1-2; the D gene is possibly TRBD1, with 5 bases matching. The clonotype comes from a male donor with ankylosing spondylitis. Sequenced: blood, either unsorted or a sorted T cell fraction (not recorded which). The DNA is TGTGCCAGCAGTTTTGGAGGGGTGGTTAACTATGGCTACACCTTC. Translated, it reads CASSFGGVVNYGYTF.